Following are 19 T cell receptor beta chains from one sample sequenced in a study of control samples from healthy donors and cancer patients (dated by TCRdb to the early 2020s). The library came from the immunoSEQ multiplex PCR assay. The table comes from immuneACCESS by way of TCRdb, which keeps in-frame sequences with V and J called. Part of the clones is missing from these tables; in studies checked, under half for an unresolved V gene and the rest for unknown reasons. This sample has some 160,000 clones in its table, and 92% of those were observed once. The ten largest clones add up to 0.68% of the sample. Specimen: blood. Receptor source: a woman aged 25 to 39 in good health.

The chain has TRBV11-2 and TRBJ1-1; no definite D call. CDR1 is SGHAT, CDR2 FQNNGV, per germline. V was trimmed by 5 bases and J by 0 bases, leaving 4 bases between them. CDR3 length equals 12 residues. CDR3 DNA sequence: TGTGCCAGCAGCGCCATGAACACTGAAGCTTTCTTT. It specifies CASSAMNTEAFF.

The chain employs TRBV6-4 and TRBJ2-2; 8 bases align to TRBD1. This CDR3 region has 15 residues. J was trimmed by 0 bases and V by 6 bases; bases with no gene match: 3. CDR1 and CDR2 (germline): MRHNA, SNTAGT. The CDR3 spells CASSPGQANTGELFF. In DNA form, the CDR3 reads TGTGCCAGCAGCCCGGGACAGGCGAACACCGGGGAGCTGTTTTTT.

V gene TRBV6-5 combines with J gene TRBJ1-1; 7 bases agree with TRBD1. Trimming took 5 bases from V and 4 from J; bases not matched to a gene: 4. CDR3 size: 13 residues. CDR1 is MNHEY, CDR2 SVGAGI, per germline. The CDR3, as DNA: TGTGCCAGCAGTCCCAGGGGGGGCACTGAAGCTTTCTTT. As protein: CASSPRGGTEAFF.

The CDR3 DNA sequence: TGTGCCAGCAGTTTATGGGGGTCGGGGAGCTCCTACAATGAGCAGTTCTTC. Its translation: CASSLWGSGSSYNEQFF. V and J are TRBV28 and TRBJ2-1; maybe TRBD2 (5 bases). Germline V gene lookup returns CDR1 MDHEN and CDR2 SYDVKM. The V end lost 0 bases, the J end lost 0 bases, and 12 bases lay between the germline ends. The CDR3 extends over 17 amino acids.

The chain combines TRBV9 with TRBJ2-1; possible D gene TRBD1, 6 bases. Trimming pared 8 bases from V and 3 bases from J, leaving 12 bases between. This CDR3 contains 13 residues. Germline CDR1 reads SGDLS; CDR2 reads YYNGEE. In DNA, the CDR3 is TGTGCCAGTGAGGGACACAGCTACAATGAGCAGTTCTTC. It is translated as CASEGHSYNEQFF. Complete variable domain (other parts from reference TRBV9 and TRBJ2-1): DSGVTQTPKHLITATGQRVTLRCSPRSGDLSVYWYQQSLDQGLQFLIQYYNGEERAKGNILERFSAQQFPDLHSELNLSSLELGDSALYFCASEGHSYNEQFFGPGTRLTVL.

Only one count was recorded for this clone. The rearrangement uses TRBV5-1 and TRBJ2-1, with 7 bases that match TRBD2. The CDR3 runs to 17 residues. Germline values: CDR1 SGHRS, CDR2 YFSETQ. Germline trimming cut 0 bases from V and 5 bases from J; bases unmatched to any gene: 11. The CDR3, as DNA: TGCGCCAGCAGCTTGGGCTCCCACCGGGACTATGACAATGAGCAGTTCTTC. Its translation is CASSLGSHRDYDNEQFF. Full variable domain (missing parts from reference TRBV5-1 and TRBJ2-1): KAGVTQTPRYLIKTRGQQVTLSCSPISGHRSVSWYQQTPGQGLQFLFEYFSETQRNKGNFPGRFSGRQFSNSRSEMNVSTLELGDSALYLCASSLGSHRDYDNEQFFGPGTRLTVL.

The CDR3 nucleotides read TGTGCCACCAGCAGGGATACTCCCGGGACAGGGGCCCTCAATGAGCAGTTCTTC. Residues: CATSRDTPGTGALNEQFF. The genes are TRBV15 and TRBJ2-1, with 10 bases aligning to TRBD1. J lost 6 bases, V lost 3 bases, and 14 bases had no gene match. This CDR3 comprises 18 residues. The germline V gene has CDR1 LNHNV and CDR2 YYDKDF (reference sequence).

V is TRBV27 and J is TRBJ2-4; a weak D match, TRBD1 (7 bases). CDR3 size: 14 residues. The V and J ends lost 6 bases and 3 bases respectively, with 12 bases between them. Germline V CDR1 and CDR2: MNHEY, SMNVEV (reference sequence). The CDR3, as DNA: TGTGCCAGCAGACTCCAGGGGGGCAAAAACATTCAGTACTTC. Protein sequence: CASRLQGGKNIQYF.

The chain employs TRBV6-5 and TRBJ2-7; 8 bases are a match to TRBD2. The CDR3 runs to 14 residues. The V and J ends lost 6 bases and 6 bases, in that order; junction bases with no gene match: 10. The germline V gene has CDR1 MNHEY and CDR2 SVGAGI. The CDR3 loop is CASSPTGGSTEQYF. Here the CDR3 DNA reads TGTGCCAGCAGCCCGACGGGGGGGAGCACCGAGCAGTACTTC.

V usage is TRBV30 and J usage is TRBJ2-1, with TRBD1 matching over 9 bases. CDR3 length: 15 amino acids. Germline V gene sequence: CDR1 GTSNPN, CDR2 SVGIG (reference sequence). J gave up 1 base and V 4 bases, and 5 bases lay outside the gene matches. CDR3 sequence: CAWKVGTGSYNEQFF. CDR3 sequence (DNA): TGTGCCTGGAAGGTAGGGACAGGGTCCTACAATGAGCAGTTCTTC.

The rearrangement joins TRBV12-3 or TRBV12-4 to TRBJ2-5; no clear D. Trimming shortened V by 5 bases and J by 2 bases, and 9 bases separated the two germline ends. This CDR3 has 13 residues. Here the CDR3 reads CASSPSLQETQYF. CDR3 sequence (DNA): TGTGCCAGCAGTCCCTCTCTACAAGAGACCCAGTACTTC.

V gene TRBV28 combines with J gene TRBJ1-1, with D perhaps TRBD1 (6 bases). This CDR3 has 13 residues. Trimming pared 6 bases from V and 6 bases from J, leaving 14 bases between. Looked up from germline, CDR1 is MDHEN and CDR2 is SYDVKM. CDR3 DNA: TGTGCCAGCAGGCCTACAGGGCTGCCTGAAGCTTTCTTT. Translating gives CASRPTGLPEAFF.

This rearrangement joins TRBV18 to TRBJ1-2; TRBD1 agrees at 7 bases. The CDR3 totals 16 residues. V shed 3 bases, J shed 4 bases, and the junction held 11 bases outside the gene matches. CDR1 and CDR2 from the germline V gene are KGHSH and LQKENI. The CDR3 is CASSPSLRDSLYGYTF. The CDR3 region has the DNA TGTGCCAGCTCACCGAGCCTTAGGGACAGCCTCTATGGCTACACCTTC.

This chain connects TRBV4-1 to TRBJ2-5, with D perhaps TRBD2 (5 bases). The CDR3 spans 15 residues. The V and J ends lost 1 base and 1 base respectively, with 10 bases between them. CDR1 is MGHRA, CDR2 YSYEKL, per germline. In DNA, the CDR3 is TGCGCCAGCAGCCAAGGAAGCACTAGCCAAGAGACCCAGTACTTC. The encoded protein is CASSQGSTSQETQYF.

This chain connects TRBV11-1 to TRBJ2-1; TRBD2 is a possible D gene (5 bases). Trimming removed 2 bases at V and 6 bases at J, with 11 bases between. The CDR3 spans 14 residues. Germline CDR1 is SGHAT and CDR2 is FQDESV (reference sequence). CDR3 nucleotides: TGTGCCAGCAGCTTACGAGGGCACGTCAATGAGCAGTTCTTC. Translation gives CASSLRGHVNEQFF.

This clone was seen only once. This sequence joins TRBV28 and TRBJ1-4; no firm D call. The CDR3 sequence is 15 residues long. V was cut by 4 bases and J by 7 bases, with 16 bases left in between. Germline CDR1 is MDHEN and CDR2 is SYDVKM. Written as DNA, the CDR3 is TGTGCCAGCAGTTCTGGACGGTTACTGTCTGAAAAACTGTTTTTT. It translates to CASSSGRLLSEKLFF.

The genes are TRBV5-1 and TRBJ1-1; no clear D. In germline, CDR1 is SGHRS, CDR2 YFSETQ. V gave up 3 bases and J gave up 3 bases, with 12 bases separating them. The CDR3 spans 14 residues. As DNA, the CDR3 is TGCGCCAGCAGCTCCGGGTCGGGATACACTGAAGCTTTCTTT. Its protein is CASSSGSGYTEAFF.

V gene TRBV19 combines with J gene TRBJ2-1; TRBD2 aligns across 8 bases. Germline values: CDR1 LNHDA, CDR2 SQIVND (reference sequence). Losses at the gene ends were 3 bases for V and 6 bases for J; bases not matched to a gene: 13. The CDR3 consists of 17 residues. The CDR3 spells CASSMLNPGLVSNEQFF. The CDR3 bases are TGTGCCAGTAGTATGCTTAACCCGGGACTAGTTAGCAATGAGCAGTTCTTC.

V and J are TRBV19 and TRBJ2-6; D remains ambiguous. V was trimmed by 1 base and J by 0 bases, leaving 16 bases between them. The CDR3 contains 19 residues. Germline V CDR1 and CDR2: LNHDA, SQIVND (reference sequence). As DNA, the CDR3 is TGTGCCAGTAGTATAGCCCCCTTGGGCCTAGTCTCTGGGGCCAACGTCCTGACTTTC. This gives the protein CASSIAPLGLVSGANVLTF.